This TCR beta chain was profiled in a study of T cell responses to AZD1222 COVID-19 vaccine. Study-wide results and limits: Breadth and depth of Spike-specific TCRs rose after two AZD1222 doses.

Note on this clone: The antigen is not known.

The assay was immunoSEQ multiplex PCR, and TCRdb's table has in-frame clones only and misses some. Among 140,000 to 150,000 clones listed, 92% were seen once. Researchers grouped second doses given at about 4 or about 12 weeks into one pool. V shed 0 bases and J 5 bases; nucleotides not matched to a gene: 0. Germline CDR1 is ENHRY and CDR2 is SYGVKD. This CDR3 comprises 14 residues. The specimen comprised peripheral blood, sampled 28 days after the second AZD1222 dose. The TCR comes from an adult who received the AZD1222 COVID-19 vaccine. J is TRBJ1-5 and V is TRBV10-3, with TRBD1 matching 8 bases. CDR3 protein: CAISESQGDQPQHF. DNA of the CDR3: TGTGCCATCAGTGAGTCACAGGGGGATCAGCCCCAGCATTTT.